The 14 T cell receptor beta chains given below trace back to one sample, sequenced in a study of T cell repertoires in cytomegalovirus infection. TCRdb called the reads again in MiXCR, with one record for every CDR3 protein. Of almost 550,000 distinct CDR3 sequences in the sample, 16% were seen once. The material sequenced was CD8+ T cells from PBMCs. Receptor source: a human donor in good health (CMV status not recorded). Some clones in this sample may be carry-over from other donors' samples.

The chain links TRBV27 to TRBJ1-2; 11 bases are a match to TRBD1. The germline gives CDR1 MNHEY, CDR2 SMNVEV (reference sequence). Germline trimming cut 0 bases from V and 4 bases from J; bases unmatched to any gene: 4. This CDR3 comprises 16 residues. The chain's CDR3 is CASSLSGQGAGYGYTF. In DNA form, the CDR3 reads TGTGCCAGCAGTTTATCAGGACAGGGGGCAGGCTATGGCTACACCTTC.

This chain links TRBV7-9 with TRBJ1-5; the D gene is possibly TRBD1 (5 bases). The CDR3 length is 17 residues. The germline V gene encodes CDR1 SEHNR and CDR2 FQNEAQ (reference sequence). V lost 4 bases to trimming and J lost 1 base, with 17 bases between them. The DNA for the CDR3 is TGTGCCAGCAGCTCGAGCAACGGGGGATTGAGCAATCAGCCCCAGCATTTT. As protein: CASSSSNGGLSNQPQHF.

In this sample, this clonotype turned up many times. The V and J genes are TRBV7-9 and TRBJ1-1; no clear D. Between the trimmed V and J ends, which lost 7 bases and 1 base, there was a span of 10 bases. This CDR3 comprises 13 residues. Germline V gives CDR1 SEHNR, CDR2 FQNEAQ (reference sequence). CDR3 amino acids: CASNPTENTEAFF. CDR3 DNA sequence: TGTGCCAGCAACCCGACGGAGAACACTGAAGCTTTCTTT.

This chain connects TRBV4-1 to TRBJ1-6; D not resolved. CDR3 length: 13 amino acids. Germline CDR1 and CDR2: MGHRA and YSYEKL. Deletions cut 3 bases from V and 13 bases from J, with 13 bases between. In nucleotides, the CDR3 is TGCGCCAGCAGCCATGGGGAGGGTTTGCCCCTCCACTTT. This translates into CASSHGEGLPLHF.

This clonotype has at least ten counts. The V gene is TRBV7-8, the J gene TRBJ2-5, with 7 bases aligning to TRBD2. Looked up from germline, CDR1 is SGHVS and CDR2 is FQNEAQ. This CDR3 is built from 15 residues. After removal of 2 bases from V and 5 bases from J, the junction contained 8 bases not matched to a gene. The CDR3 sequence is CASSLPSGLVETQYF. The DNA of the CDR3 is TGTGCCAGCAGCTTACCCTCAGGACTAGTGGAGACCCAGTACTTC. Full variable domain (outside the CDR3, taken from reference TRBV7-8 and TRBJ2-5): GAGVSQSPRYKVAKRGQDVALRCDPISGHVSLFWYQQALGQGPEFLTYFQNEAQLDKSGLPSDRFFAERPEGSVSTLKIQRTQQEDSAVYLCASSLPSGLVETQYFGPGTRLLVL.

The chain couples TRBV5-6 to TRBJ1-1; unclear D gene. The length of the CDR3 is 13 residues. The germline V gene has CDR1 SGHDT and CDR2 YYEEEE. V was trimmed by 0 bases and J by 8 bases, leaving 11 bases between them. As DNA, the CDR3 is TGTGCCAGCAGCTTGGGGGTTAGAGCCGAAGCTTTCTTT. Protein product: CASSLGVRAEAFF.

CDR3 amino acids: CASSYYPGLNEQFF. The CDR3 nucleotides read TGTGCCAGCAGTTATTACCCCGGACTCAATGAGCAGTTCTTC. The rearrangement links TRBV27 to TRBJ2-1, with D possibly being TRBD2 (5 bases). The CDR3 length is 14 residues. The germline V gene has CDR1 MNHEY and CDR2 SMNVEV (reference sequence). Deletions cut 4 bases from V and 6 bases from J, with 13 bases between.

This clonotype has a count of ten or more. The rearrangement uses TRBV6-6 and TRBJ1-3; D unclear. Germline V lookup: CDR1 MNHNY, CDR2 SVGAGI (reference sequence). Trimming took 2 bases from V and 0 from J, leaving 14 bases between them. CDR3 length equals 17 residues. The CDR3 nucleotides are TGTGCCAGCAGTTACCAGTCCGGGCCCGTCTCTGGAAACACCATATATTTT. Its protein product is CASSYQSGPVSGNTIYF.

This clonotype was counted many times. The rearrangement uses TRBV5-5 and TRBJ2-7, with TRBD1 matching 7 bases. Trimming cost V 7 bases and J 5 bases; bases outside gene matches: 6. The CDR3 consists of 12 residues. Germline V gives CDR1 SGHKS, CDR2 YYEKEE (reference sequence). CDR3 DNA sequence: TGTGCCAGCCGTGACAGGGTCAACGAGCAGTACTTC. This codes for CASRDRVNEQYF.

This clonotype was observed at least ten times. The chain is built from TRBV11-2 and TRBJ2-7, with a weak D call TRBD1 (5 bases). Germline V lookup: CDR1 SGHAT, CDR2 FQNNGV. Trimming shortened V by 6 bases and J by 5 bases, and 26 bases separated the two germline ends. This CDR3 spans 17 amino acids. The DNA for the CDR3 is TGTGCCAGCAGTATCTGGACACGCTCTAGGTCCCCTAACGAGCAGTACTTC. This gives the protein CASSIWTRSRSPNEQYF.

The chain combines TRBV28 with TRBJ1-1, with D maybe TRBD1 (5 bases). Deletions cut 1 base from V and 7 bases from J, with 7 bases between. CDR3 length: 12 residues. CDR1 is MDHEN and CDR2 is SYDVKM in the germline V gene. In DNA form, the CDR3 reads TGTGCCAGCAGTTTATCGGGGGTTGAAGCTTTCTTT. Translated, it gives CASSLSGVEAFF.

This clonotype was seen more than once but under ten times. The J gene is TRBJ2-1, the V gene TRBV14, with a weak D call TRBD2 (5 bases). The CDR3 consists of 15 residues. V lost 0 bases to trimming and J lost 8 bases, with 14 bases between them. Germline V CDR1 and CDR2: SGHDN, FVKESK. The CDR3 loop is CASSQDPWTGDEQFF. The CDR3 bases are TGTGCCAGCAGCCAAGATCCCTGGACTGGGGATGAGCAGTTCTTC.

In this sample, this clonotype turned up a few times. The chain couples TRBV29-1 to TRBJ2-1; TRBD1 agrees at 9 bases. CDR1 and CDR2 (germline): SQVTM, ANQGSEA. Trimming cost V 3 bases and J 4 bases; bases outside gene matches: 10. The CDR3 length is 16 residues. CDR3 sequence (DNA): TGCAGCGTTGACCCTACCGTCGGGACAGGGTACAATGAGCAGTTCTTC. Translating it yields CSVDPTVGTGYNEQFF.

The rearrangement uses TRBV27 and TRBJ1-5; maybe TRBD1 (6 bases). CDR3 length: 15 amino acids. Germline V gives CDR1 MNHEY, CDR2 SMNVEV (reference sequence). Trimming shortened V by 10 bases and J by 5 bases, and 21 bases separated the two germline ends. The chain's CDR3 is CATRQGRSLDQPQHF. The CDR3 DNA reads TGTGCCACTCGCCAGGGGCGCTCGTTAGATCAGCCCCAGCATTTT.